This T cell receptor (beta chain) originates from a study of blood T cell repertoires in COVID-19. Study in general: Acute and convalescent COVID-19 samples came from the United States, Italy and Spain. Sample material is recorded as cDNA or gDNA derived from T cells, B-cell-depleted T cells, or PBMCs.

As processed by the authors: It was from reference gene primer amplification that nucleated cell counts were estimated. Measured with immunoSEQ multiplex PCR; TCRdb has only the in-frame clones, and not every one. The D gene and trimming were derived from the DNA, and the V and J assignments and clone size from that table. Of 120,000 or so clones listed, around 77% are singletons. With V trimmed by 1 base and J by 10 bases, 5 bases remained unmatched. This CDR3 spans 13 amino acids. CDR1 and CDR2 (germline): SGHDT, YYEEEE. This clone is a singleton in its sample. The sequence was obtained from a man between 60 and 75 years old with active or convalescent COVID-19. The chain combines TRBV5-6 with TRBJ2-1; 7 nucleotides match TRBD2. Sequencing input: peripheral blood. The CDR3 spells CASSLRGVEEQFF. CDR3 sequence (DNA): TGTGCCAGCAGCTTGCGGGGGGTAGAGGAGCAGTTCTTC. Combining the CDR3 with reference TRBV5-6 and TRBJ2-1 gives the whole variable domain DAGVTQSPTHLIKTRGQQVTLRCSPKSGHDTVSWYQQALGQGPQFIFQYYEEEERQRGNFPDRFSGHQFPNYSSELNVNALLLGDSALYLCASSLRGVEEQFFGPGTRLTVL.